Shown below are 4 T cell receptor beta chains from a single sample sequenced in a study of blood T cell repertoires in COVID-19. Profiled with immunoSEQ multiplex PCR; TCRdb holds only in-frame clones, not every one. The repertoire holds about 59,000 clones, with about 70% as singletons. Sequencing was performed on peripheral blood. The receptors were sampled from a woman between 65 and 79 years old with acute or convalescent COVID-19.

The chain uses TRBV2 and TRBJ1-1, with D uncertain. Germline V gene data show CDR1 as SNHLY and CDR2 as FYNNEI. CDR3 length equals 14 residues. Trimming cost V 0 bases and J 3 bases, with 8 bases left between them. The DNA of the CDR3 is TGTGCCAGCAGTGAAGCGCTTCGGGACACTGAAGCTTTCTTT. Translation gives CASSEALRDTEAFF.

The chain uses TRBV4-1 and TRBJ2-3; 10 nucleotides match TRBD2. Germline V CDR1 and CDR2: MGHRA, YSYEKL. Trimming at V came to 4 bases and at J to 1 base, leaving 8 bases not matched to a gene. The CDR3 length is 17 residues. The CDR3 nucleotides read TGCGCCAGCAGCCCGGGGAGAACTAGCGGGGGCACAGATACGCAGTATTTT. Its translation: CASSPGRTSGGTDTQYF.

The chain links TRBV19 to TRBJ1-2; 9 bases agree with TRBD1. Germline V lookup: CDR1 LNHDA, CDR2 SQIVND (reference sequence). The CDR3 consists of 16 residues. The V gene end was trimmed by 5 bases and the J gene end by 3 bases; junction bases not matched to a gene: 10. CDR3 region: CASSSDDGTGYYGYTF. The DNA of the CDR3 is TGTGCCAGTAGTTCCGACGACGGGACAGGGTACTATGGCTACACCTTC.

The V gene is TRBV5-1, the J gene TRBJ2-3, with D possibly being TRBD2 (5 bases). Trimming left V 3 bases short and J 4 bases short, with 12 bases between. Germline lookup yields CDR1 SGHRS and CDR2 YFSETQ. This CDR3 has 14 residues. CDR3 nucleotide sequence: TGCGCCAGCAGCTCATCCCCCGGGGCAGATACGCAGTATTTT. Translation gives CASSSSPGADTQYF. The whole variable domain, remainder taken from reference TRBV5-1 and TRBJ2-3, is KAGVTQTPRYLIKTRGQQVTLSCSPISGHRSVSWYQQTPGQGLQFLFEYFSETQRNKGNFPGRFSGRQFSNSRSEMNVSTLELGDSALYLCASSSSPGADTQYFGPGTRLTVL.